These T cell receptor beta chains were read from a single sample in a study of blood T cell repertoires in COVID-19. The method was immunoSEQ multiplex PCR; TCRdb's version includes in-frame clones alone and lacks a portion of them. The table has about 240,000 clones, about 80% seen once; the top ten hold roughly 9.6%. What was sequenced was peripheral blood. The source of these receptors is a woman older than 75 with acute or convalescent COVID-19. Each CDR3 is given with its conserved first and last residue. The D gene is left open where the match is weak. Clone size is shown for a subset of rows, as once, few, many or a class of expanded clone.

v_gene: TRBV12-3/TRBV12-4
j_gene: TRBJ1-2
d_gene: TRBD1
abundance: .
CDR3aa: CASSLPGQVSLTF
CDR3nt: TGTGCCAGCAGTTTACCGGGACAGGTTTCTTTGACCTTC

v_gene: TRBV4-2
j_gene: TRBJ1-5
d_gene: TRBD1
abundance: .
CDR3aa: CASSRTGGNQPQHF
CDR3nt: TGTGCCAGCAGCAGAACAGGGGGCAATCAGCCCCAGCATTTT

v_gene: TRBV4-1
j_gene: TRBJ1-2
d_gene: TRBD1
abundance: .
CDR3aa: CASSQGGEGGRGNYGYTF
CDR3nt: TGCGCCAGCAGCCAGGGGGGTGAAGGGGGCCGAGGAAACTATGGCTACACCTTC

v_gene: TRBV6-2/TRBV6-3
j_gene: TRBJ2-3
d_gene: .
abundance: .
CDR3aa: CASSPRVPVFTDTQYF
CDR3nt: TGTGCCAGCAGCCCCCGGGTACCCGTGTTCACAGATACGCAGTATTTT

v_gene: TRBV9
j_gene: TRBJ1-1
d_gene: .
abundance: .
CDR3aa: CASSPTGTTEAFF
CDR3nt: TGTGCCAGCAGTCCAACGGGAACCACTGAAGCTTTCTTT

v_gene: TRBV3-1/TRBV3-2
j_gene: TRBJ1-2
d_gene: .
abundance: .
CDR3aa: CASSRRRGEGYTF
CDR3nt: TGTGCCAGCAGCCGGAGGCGGGGGGAAGGCTACACCTTC

v_gene: TRBV18
j_gene: TRBJ1-5
d_gene: TRBD1
abundance: .
CDR3aa: CASSPGQGNQPQHF
CDR3nt: TGTGCCAGCTCACCGGGACAGGGCAATCAGCCCCAGCATTTT

v_gene: TRBV9
j_gene: TRBJ2-5
d_gene: TRBD2
abundance: .
CDR3aa: CASSEGTSGGRSGETQYF
CDR3nt: TGTGCCAGCAGCGAAGGGACTAGCGGGGGGCGCTCGGGGGAGACCCAGTACTTC

v_gene: TRBV11-2
j_gene: TRBJ1-6
d_gene: .
abundance: .
CDR3aa: CASSPRAGGALHF
CDR3nt: TGTGCCAGCAGCCCCCGAGCGGGGGGGGCCCTCCACTTT

v_gene: TRBV7-9
j_gene: TRBJ2-3
d_gene: .
abundance: .
CDR3aa: CASSFIPDTQYF
CDR3nt: TGTGCCAGCAGCTTTATCCCCGATACGCAGTATTTT

v_gene: TRBV6-5
j_gene: TRBJ1-6
d_gene: TRBD1
abundance: .
CDR3aa: CASRGGGTPLHF
CDR3nt: TGTGCCAGCAGAGGGGGCGGGACACCCCTCCACTTT

v_gene: TRBV18
j_gene: TRBJ2-3
d_gene: .
abundance: .
CDR3aa: CASSPVDGGTDTQYF
CDR3nt: TGTGCCAGCTCCCCAGTAGACGGGGGCACAGATACGCAGTATTTT

v_gene: TRBV2
j_gene: TRBJ2-7
d_gene: TRBD1
abundance: .
CDR3aa: CASSGDRGYEQYF
CDR3nt: TGTGCCAGCAGTGGGGACAGGGGCTACGAGCAGTACTTC

v_gene: TRBV11-2
j_gene: TRBJ2-7
d_gene: .
abundance: .
CDR3aa: CASSYHKGESEQYF
CDR3nt: TGTGCCAGCAGCTACCACAAGGGGGAAAGCGAGCAGTACTTC

v_gene: TRBV7-9
j_gene: TRBJ1-2
d_gene: TRBD1
abundance: .
CDR3aa: CASSPGGSGYTF
CDR3nt: TGTGCCAGCAGCCCAGGGGGGTCTGGCTACACCTTC

v_gene: TRBV6-5
j_gene: TRBJ2-5
d_gene: TRBD2
abundance: .
CDR3aa: CASKLAGVYGTQYF
CDR3nt: TGTGCCAGTAAACTAGCGGGGGTGTACGGGACCCAGTACTTC

v_gene: TRBV5-1
j_gene: TRBJ2-3
d_gene: .
abundance: .
CDR3aa: CASSLEGWGTDTQYF
CDR3nt: TGCGCCAGCAGCTTGGAGGGGTGGGGCACAGATACGCAGTATTTT

v_gene: TRBV28
j_gene: TRBJ1-2
d_gene: TRBD1
abundance: .
CDR3aa: CASIRQGNYGYTF
CDR3nt: TGTGCCAGCATACGACAGGGGAACTATGGCTACACCTTC

v_gene: TRBV27
j_gene: TRBJ2-1
d_gene: TRBD2
abundance: .
CDR3aa: CASSLSSGGWDEQFF
CDR3nt: TGTGCCAGCAGTTTATCTAGCGGGGGTTGGGATGAGCAGTTCTTC

v_gene: TRBV15
j_gene: TRBJ1-5
d_gene: .
abundance: .
CDR3aa: CATSRDGEQGGYGNQPQHF
CDR3nt: TGTGCCACCAGCAGAGATGGGGAACAGGGAGGGTATGGCAATCAGCCCCAGCATTTT

v_gene: TRBV2
j_gene: TRBJ1-1
d_gene: TRBD1
abundance: .
CDR3aa: CASSVGQGATEAFF
CDR3nt: TGTGCCAGCAGTGTAGGACAGGGTGCCACTGAAGCTTTCTTT

v_gene: TRBV5-1
j_gene: TRBJ2-7
d_gene: .
abundance: .
CDR3aa: CASSLGFAGTQGYEQYF
CDR3nt: TGCGCCAGCAGCTTGGGGTTTGCAGGGACACAGGGCTACGAGCAGTACTTC

v_gene: TRBV12-5
j_gene: TRBJ2-2
d_gene: TRBD1
abundance: few
CDR3aa: CASGSGTAKGGELFF
CDR3nt: TGTGCTAGTGGTTCTGGGACAGCCAAGGGCGGGGAGCTGTTTTTT

v_gene: TRBV3-1/TRBV3-2
j_gene: TRBJ2-3
d_gene: TRBD2
abundance: once
CDR3aa: CASSPASGGADTQYF
CDR3nt: TGTGCCAGCAGCCCGGCTAGCGGGGGGGCAGATACGCAGTATTTT

v_gene: TRBV5-4
j_gene: TRBJ1-2
d_gene: TRBD1
abundance: .
CDR3aa: CASTVGQGYGYTF
CDR3nt: TGTGCCAGCACCGTTGGACAGGGCTATGGCTACACCTTC

v_gene: TRBV28
j_gene: TRBJ2-2
d_gene: .
abundance: .
CDR3aa: CAGATITGELFF
CDR3nt: TGTGCCGGCGCGACTATCACCGGGGAGCTGTTTTTT

v_gene: TRBV2
j_gene: TRBJ1-5
d_gene: TRBD1
abundance: few
CDR3aa: CASSESDRYQPQHF
CDR3nt: TGTGCCAGCAGTGAATCGGACAGGTATCAGCCCCAGCATTTT

v_gene: TRBV3-1/TRBV3-2
j_gene: TRBJ1-2
d_gene: .
abundance: .
CDR3aa: CASSRGSAAYGYTF
CDR3nt: TGTGCCAGCAGCCGTGGATCCGCGGCCTATGGCTACACCTTC

v_gene: TRBV3-1/TRBV3-2
j_gene: TRBJ2-1
d_gene: TRBD2
abundance: .
CDR3aa: CASSRLAGGPGNEQFF
CDR3nt: TGTGCCAGCAGCCGATTAGCGGGGGGGCCGGGCAATGAGCAGTTCTTC

v_gene: TRBV28
j_gene: TRBJ1-3
d_gene: .
abundance: few
CDR3aa: CASSLYGMGAGGNTIYF
CDR3nt: TGTGCCAGCAGTTTATACGGGATGGGGGCAGGGGGAAACACCATATATTTT

v_gene: TRBV9
j_gene: TRBJ1-2
d_gene: TRBD1
abundance: .
CDR3aa: CASSVGDRGPDYGYTF
CDR3nt: TGTGCCAGCAGCGTAGGTGACAGGGGGCCCGACTATGGCTACACCTTC

v_gene: TRBV28
j_gene: TRBJ1-6
d_gene: TRBD1
abundance: .
CDR3aa: CASSFPSTGGNSPLHF
CDR3nt: TGTGCCAGCAGTTTCCCTTCGACAGGGGGGAATTCACCCCTCCACTTT

v_gene: TRBV3-1/TRBV3-2
j_gene: TRBJ1-1
d_gene: .
abundance: .
CDR3aa: CASSQDGASISGTEAFF
CDR3nt: TGTGCCAGCAGCCAAGATGGGGCCTCCATTTCGGGCACTGAAGCTTTCTTT

v_gene: TRBV5-1
j_gene: TRBJ2-3
d_gene: TRBD1
abundance: few
CDR3aa: CASSPGQGYADTQYF
CDR3nt: TGCGCCAGCAGCCCGGGACAGGGGTATGCAGATACGCAGTATTTT

v_gene: TRBV19
j_gene: TRBJ1-5
d_gene: .
abundance: few
CDR3aa: CASQGLGGGAGNQPQHF
CDR3nt: TGTGCCAGCCAAGGCTTGGGTGGGGGCGCAGGCAATCAGCCCCAGCATTTT

v_gene: TRBV19
j_gene: TRBJ2-4
d_gene: .
abundance: .
CDR3aa: CASSIDRKNIQYF
CDR3nt: TGTGCCAGTAGTATTGACAGAAAAAACATTCAGTACTTC

v_gene: TRBV18
j_gene: TRBJ1-1
d_gene: TRBD1
abundance: .
CDR3aa: CASSPPQGANIGTEAFF
CDR3nt: TGTGCCAGCTCACCACCACAGGGGGCGAATATAGGGACTGAAGCTTTCTTT

v_gene: TRBV18
j_gene: TRBJ1-5
d_gene: .
abundance: .
CDR3aa: CASSTGAISPQHF
CDR3nt: TGTGCCAGCTCGACAGGCGCTATCTCGCCCCAGCATTTT

v_gene: TRBV5-1
j_gene: TRBJ2-5
d_gene: TRBD2
abundance: .
CDR3aa: CASSLVGGGQETQYF
CDR3nt: TGCGCCAGCAGCCTGGTAGGCGGGGGCCAAGAGACCCAGTACTTC

v_gene: TRBV19
j_gene: TRBJ1-3
d_gene: .
abundance: .
CDR3aa: CASSRALSGNTIYF
CDR3nt: TGTGCCAGTAGTAGGGCACTCTCTGGAAACACCATATATTTT

v_gene: TRBV18
j_gene: TRBJ2-5
d_gene: .
abundance: .
CDR3aa: CASSPASGQVGGETQYF
CDR3nt: TGTGCCAGCTCACCCGCGTCCGGACAGGTCGGGGGAGAGACCCAGTACTTC

v_gene: TRBV5-4
j_gene: TRBJ1-4
d_gene: TRBD1
abundance: .
CDR3aa: CASSAGTGRFEKLFF
CDR3nt: TGTGCCAGCAGCGCCGGGACAGGGCGCTTTGAAAAACTGTTTTTT

v_gene: TRBV10-3
j_gene: TRBJ2-2
d_gene: TRBD1
abundance: .
CDR3aa: CAISRDRDTGELFF
CDR3nt: TGTGCCATCAGTCGGGACAGGGACACCGGGGAGCTGTTTTTT

v_gene: TRBV28
j_gene: TRBJ1-3
d_gene: .
abundance: .
CDR3aa: CASRNQSPGLGNTIYF
CDR3nt: TGTGCCAGCAGAAATCAGTCCCCGGGGTTAGGAAACACCATATATTTT

v_gene: TRBV5-1
j_gene: TRBJ1-2
d_gene: TRBD1
abundance: once
CDR3aa: CASSPDRGNGYTF
CDR3nt: TGCGCCAGCAGCCCCGACAGGGGGAATGGCTACACCTTC

v_gene: TRBV5-4
j_gene: TRBJ2-7
d_gene: .
abundance: few
CDR3aa: CASSLTKASYEQYF
CDR3nt: TGTGCCAGCAGCTTGACTAAGGCCTCCTACGAGCAGTACTTC

v_gene: TRBV15
j_gene: TRBJ2-5
d_gene: .
abundance: once
CDR3aa: CATSRGRGETQYF
CDR3nt: TGTGCCACCAGCAGAGGGCGGGGAGAGACCCAGTACTTC

v_gene: TRBV5-8
j_gene: TRBJ2-7
d_gene: .
abundance: once
CDR3aa: CASSLRQGNYEQYF
CDR3nt: TGTGCCAGCAGCTTGAGGCAGGGGAACTACGAGCAGTACTTC

v_gene: TRBV5-5
j_gene: TRBJ2-1
d_gene: TRBD2
abundance: .
CDR3aa: CASSREGGANEQFF
CDR3nt: TGTGCCAGCAGCCGGGAGGGGGGTGCCAATGAGCAGTTCTTC

v_gene: TRBV5-6
j_gene: TRBJ1-5
d_gene: TRBD1
abundance: few
CDR3aa: CASSLDRGAQHF
CDR3nt: TGTGCCAGCAGCTTGGACAGGGGAGCCCAGCATTTT

v_gene: TRBV6-2/TRBV6-3
j_gene: TRBJ1-2
d_gene: TRBD1
abundance: .
CDR3aa: CASSYGTGGAKGYTF
CDR3nt: TGTGCCAGCAGTTACGGGACAGGGGGCGCGAAAGGCTACACCTTC

v_gene: TRBV29-1
j_gene: TRBJ1-1
d_gene: .
abundance: .
CDR3aa: CSVRRLISTEAFF
CDR3nt: TGCAGCGTTCGCCGGTTAATTTCCACTGAAGCTTTCTTT

v_gene: TRBV18
j_gene: TRBJ1-2
d_gene: .
abundance: .
CDR3aa: CASSSLRDGYTF
CDR3nt: TGTGCCAGCTCATCCCTCCGGGATGGCTACACCTTC

v_gene: TRBV4-1
j_gene: TRBJ1-5
d_gene: TRBD1
abundance: .
CDR3aa: CASSQGRRQGRSNQPQHF
CDR3nt: TGCGCCAGCAGCCAAGGTAGACGACAGGGGAGAAGCAATCAGCCCCAGCATTTT

v_gene: TRBV27
j_gene: TRBJ2-7
d_gene: TRBD2
abundance: .
CDR3aa: CASSLFGGGYEQYF
CDR3nt: TGTGCCAGCAGTTTATTTGGCGGGGGTTACGAGCAGTACTTC

v_gene: TRBV7-9
j_gene: TRBJ1-3
d_gene: .
abundance: .
CDR3aa: CASSIDRPSGNTIYF
CDR3nt: TGTGCCAGCAGCATAGACAGGCCCTCTGGAAACACCATATATTTT

v_gene: TRBV19
j_gene: TRBJ1-5
d_gene: .
abundance: .
CDR3aa: CASSSQAFSNQPQHF
CDR3nt: TGTGCCAGTAGTTCGCAGGCTTTTAGCAATCAGCCCCAGCATTTT

v_gene: TRBV6-7
j_gene: TRBJ1-1
d_gene: TRBD1
abundance: few
CDR3aa: CASSYRGAEGASEAFF
CDR3nt: TGTGCCAGCAGTTATCGAGGGGCAGAGGGGGCGAGTGAAGCTTTCTTT

v_gene: TRBV3-1/TRBV3-2
j_gene: TRBJ2-5
d_gene: TRBD2
abundance: .
CDR3aa: CASSQDSTSGGKTQYF
CDR3nt: TGTGCCAGCAGCCAAGACTCCACTAGCGGGGGAAAGACCCAGTACTTC

v_gene: TRBV5-1
j_gene: TRBJ2-1
d_gene: TRBD1
abundance: .
CDR3aa: CASSIDARGRPDEQFF
CDR3nt: TGCGCCAGCAGTATAGATGCCAGGGGGCGTCCTGATGAGCAGTTCTTC